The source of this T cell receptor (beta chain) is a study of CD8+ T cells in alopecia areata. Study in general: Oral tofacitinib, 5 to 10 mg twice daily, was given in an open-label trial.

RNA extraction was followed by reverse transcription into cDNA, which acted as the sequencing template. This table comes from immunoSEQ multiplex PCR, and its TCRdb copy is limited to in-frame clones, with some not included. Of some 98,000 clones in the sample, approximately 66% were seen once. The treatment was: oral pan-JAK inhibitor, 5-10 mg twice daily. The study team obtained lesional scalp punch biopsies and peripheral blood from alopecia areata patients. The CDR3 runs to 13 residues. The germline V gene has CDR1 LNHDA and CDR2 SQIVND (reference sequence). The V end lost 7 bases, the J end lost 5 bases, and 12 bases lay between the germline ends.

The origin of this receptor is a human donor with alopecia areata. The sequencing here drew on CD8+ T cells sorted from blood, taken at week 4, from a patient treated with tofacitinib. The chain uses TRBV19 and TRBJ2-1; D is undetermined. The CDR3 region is CASNTDRNNEQFF. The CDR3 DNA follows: TGTGCCAGTAATACGGACCGGAACAATGAGCAGTTCTTC.